The source of this T cell receptor (beta chain) is a study of OX40 agonist ivuxolimab in advanced cancers. Between the trimmed V and J ends, which lost 1 base and 7 bases, there was a span of 8 bases. CDR3 length: 12 amino acids. The V gene's germline CDR1 is SGDLS and CDR2 YYNGEE. Regarding the study as a whole: The antigens recognized by the expanded peripheral T cells, that is their antigen specificity, were not determined.

Note on this clone: Its antigen is currently unknown.

Libraries were prepared by immunoSEQ multiplex PCR; TCRdb keeps only in-frame clonotypes and omits some of them. The sample contains 50,000 to 70,000 clones, 88% of which appear only once. The TCR sequence derives from an adult with an advanced solid tumor such as melanoma, head and neck, liver or kidney cancer. This sequence joins TRBV9 and TRBJ1-1, with unresolved D. Sequencing used CD4+ or CD8+ T cells sorted from blood, obtained in a trial of the OX40 agonist ivuxolimab. The CDR3 loop is CASSVSQSEAFF. The CDR3 coding sequence is TGTGCCAGCAGCGTAAGCCAGAGTGAAGCTTTCTTT.